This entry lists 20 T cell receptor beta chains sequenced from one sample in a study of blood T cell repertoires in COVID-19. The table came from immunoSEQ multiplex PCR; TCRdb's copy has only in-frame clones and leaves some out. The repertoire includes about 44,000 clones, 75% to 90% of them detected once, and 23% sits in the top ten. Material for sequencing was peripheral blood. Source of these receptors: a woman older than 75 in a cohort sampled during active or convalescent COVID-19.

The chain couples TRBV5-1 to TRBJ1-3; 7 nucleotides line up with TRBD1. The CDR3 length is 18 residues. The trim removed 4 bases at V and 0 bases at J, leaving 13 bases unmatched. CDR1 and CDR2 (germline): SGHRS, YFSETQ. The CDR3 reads CASSRLEGAPSSGNTIYF. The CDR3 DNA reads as TGCGCCAGCAGCCGCTTGGAGGGGGCTCCCTCCTCTGGAAACACCATATATTTT.

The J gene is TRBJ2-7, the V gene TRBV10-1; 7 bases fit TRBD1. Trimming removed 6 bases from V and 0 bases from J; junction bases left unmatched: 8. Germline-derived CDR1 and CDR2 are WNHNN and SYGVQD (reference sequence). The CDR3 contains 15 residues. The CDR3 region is CASRPDRDSSYEQYF. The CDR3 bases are TGCGCCAGCAGGCCCGACCGGGACAGCTCCTACGAGCAGTACTTC.

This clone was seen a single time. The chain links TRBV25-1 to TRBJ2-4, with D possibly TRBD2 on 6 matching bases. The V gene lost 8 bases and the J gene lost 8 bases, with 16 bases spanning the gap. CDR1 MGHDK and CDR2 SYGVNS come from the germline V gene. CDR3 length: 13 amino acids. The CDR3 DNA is TGTGCCAGCTCAAGCCCTTGGGGGGACATTCAGTACTTC. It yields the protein CASSSPWGDIQYF.

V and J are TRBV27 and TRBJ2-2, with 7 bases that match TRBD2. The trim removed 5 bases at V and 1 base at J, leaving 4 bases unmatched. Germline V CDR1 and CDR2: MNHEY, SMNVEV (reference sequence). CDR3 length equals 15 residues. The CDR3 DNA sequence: TGTGCCAGCAGTCACTGGACTAGGAACACCGGGGAGCTGTTTTTT. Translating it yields CASSHWTRNTGELFF.

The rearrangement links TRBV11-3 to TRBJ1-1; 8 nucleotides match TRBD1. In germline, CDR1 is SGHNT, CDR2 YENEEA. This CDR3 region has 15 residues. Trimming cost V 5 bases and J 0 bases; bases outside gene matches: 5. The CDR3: CASSIRQGLNTEAFF. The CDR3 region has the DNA TGTGCCAGCAGCATCCGACAGGGGTTGAACACTGAAGCTTTCTTT.

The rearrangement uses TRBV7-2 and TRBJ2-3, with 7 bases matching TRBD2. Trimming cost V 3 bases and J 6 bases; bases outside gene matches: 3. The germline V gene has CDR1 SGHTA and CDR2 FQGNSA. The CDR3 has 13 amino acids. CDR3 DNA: TGTGCCAGCAGCTTGACTAGCCCCGATACGCAGTATTTT. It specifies CASSLTSPDTQYF.

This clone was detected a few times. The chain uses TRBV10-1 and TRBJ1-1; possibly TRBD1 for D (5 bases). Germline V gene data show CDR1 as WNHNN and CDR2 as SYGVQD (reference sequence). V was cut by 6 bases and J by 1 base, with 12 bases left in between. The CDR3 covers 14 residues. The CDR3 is CASRSGPGNTEAFF. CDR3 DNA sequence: TGCGCCAGCAGATCAGGGCCAGGGAACACTGAAGCTTTCTTT.

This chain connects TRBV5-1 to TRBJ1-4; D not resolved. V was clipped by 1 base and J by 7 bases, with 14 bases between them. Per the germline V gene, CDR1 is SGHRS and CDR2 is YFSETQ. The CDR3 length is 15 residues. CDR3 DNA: TGCGCCAGCAGCTTGTTGGAGGGCGCAGGTGAAAAACTGTTTTTT. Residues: CASSLLEGAGEKLFF.

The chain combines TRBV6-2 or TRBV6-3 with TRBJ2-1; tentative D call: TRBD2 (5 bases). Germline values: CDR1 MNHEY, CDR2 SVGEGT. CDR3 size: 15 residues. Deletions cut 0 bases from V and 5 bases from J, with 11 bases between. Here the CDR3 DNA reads TGTGCCAGCAGTTACTCCCCACTTAGCGACAATGAGCAGTTCTTC. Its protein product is CASSYSPLSDNEQFF.

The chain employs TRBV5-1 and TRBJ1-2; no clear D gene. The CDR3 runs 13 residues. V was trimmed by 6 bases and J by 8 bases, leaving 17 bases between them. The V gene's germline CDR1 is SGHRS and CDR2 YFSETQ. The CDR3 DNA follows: TGCGCCAGCAACTTTCTCCCGCAGGTGGGCTACACCTTC. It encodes CASNFLPQVGYTF.

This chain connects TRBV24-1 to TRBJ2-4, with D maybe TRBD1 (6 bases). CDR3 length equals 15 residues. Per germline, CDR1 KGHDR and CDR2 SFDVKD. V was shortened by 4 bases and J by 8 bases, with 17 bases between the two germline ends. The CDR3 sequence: CATSDPRTERDIQYF. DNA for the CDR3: TGTGCCACCAGTGACCCCCGGACAGAGAGGGACATTCAGTACTTC.

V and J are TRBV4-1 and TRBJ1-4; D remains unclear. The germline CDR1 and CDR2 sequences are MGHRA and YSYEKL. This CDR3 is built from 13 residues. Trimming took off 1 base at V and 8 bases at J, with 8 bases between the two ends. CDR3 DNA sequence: TGCGCCAGCAGCCAAGTCACAACCGAAAAACTGTTTTTT. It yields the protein CASSQVTTEKLFF.

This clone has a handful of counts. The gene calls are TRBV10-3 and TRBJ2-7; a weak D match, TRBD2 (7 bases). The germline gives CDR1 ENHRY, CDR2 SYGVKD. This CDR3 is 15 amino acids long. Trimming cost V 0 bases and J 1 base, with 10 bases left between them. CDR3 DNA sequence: TGTGCCATCAGTGAGTCGGGGGGGCCTTCCTACGAGCAGTACTTC. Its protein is CAISESGGPSYEQYF.

CDR3 in amino acids: CATSDLREGSDTQYF. In nucleotides, the CDR3 is TGTGCCACCAGTGATTTGAGGGAGGGGTCAGATACGCAGTATTTT. The V and J genes are TRBV24-1 and TRBJ2-3; 7 bases align to TRBD2. Germline trimming cut 0 bases from V and 4 bases from J; bases unmatched to any gene: 3. The CDR3 runs 15 residues. Germline CDR1 reads KGHDR; CDR2 reads SFDVKD.

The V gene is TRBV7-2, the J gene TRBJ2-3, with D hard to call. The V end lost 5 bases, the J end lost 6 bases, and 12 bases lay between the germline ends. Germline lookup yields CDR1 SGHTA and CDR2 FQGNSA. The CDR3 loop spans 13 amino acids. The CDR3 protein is CASSPPSGDTQYF. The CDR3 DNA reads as TGTGCCAGCAGCCCCCCATCCGGGGATACGCAGTATTTT.

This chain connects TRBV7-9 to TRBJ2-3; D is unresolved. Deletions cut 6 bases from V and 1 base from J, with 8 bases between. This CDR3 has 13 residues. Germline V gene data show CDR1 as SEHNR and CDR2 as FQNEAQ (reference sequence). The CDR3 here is CASSTTGTDTQYF. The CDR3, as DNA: TGTGCCAGCAGTACTACGGGCACAGATACGCAGTATTTT. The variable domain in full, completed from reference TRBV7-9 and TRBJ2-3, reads DTGVSQNPRHKITKRGQNVTFRCDPISEHNRLYWYRQTLGQGPEFLTYFQNEAQLEKSRLLSDRFSAERPKGSFSTLEIQRTEQGDSAMYLCASSTTGTDTQYFGPGTRLTVL.

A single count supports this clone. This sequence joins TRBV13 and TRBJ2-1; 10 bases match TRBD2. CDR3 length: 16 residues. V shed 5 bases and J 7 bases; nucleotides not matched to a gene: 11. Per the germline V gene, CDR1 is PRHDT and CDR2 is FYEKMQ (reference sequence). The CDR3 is CASSREAGGPSNEQFF. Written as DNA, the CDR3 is TGTGCCAGCAGCCGCGAAGCGGGGGGGCCGTCTAATGAGCAGTTCTTC.

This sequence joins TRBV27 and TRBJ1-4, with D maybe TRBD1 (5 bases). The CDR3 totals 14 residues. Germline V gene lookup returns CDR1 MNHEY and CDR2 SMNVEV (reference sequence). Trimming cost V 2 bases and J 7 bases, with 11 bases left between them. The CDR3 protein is CASSLRRRGEKLFF. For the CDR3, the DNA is TGTGCCAGCAGTTTACGTAGGAGGGGTGAAAAACTGTTTTTT.

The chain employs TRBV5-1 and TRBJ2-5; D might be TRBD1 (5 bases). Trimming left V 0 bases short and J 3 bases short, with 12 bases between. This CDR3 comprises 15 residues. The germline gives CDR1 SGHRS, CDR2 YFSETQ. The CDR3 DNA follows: TGCGCCAGCAGCTTGGTGGGGCGGATGGAAGAGACCCAGTACTTC. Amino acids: CASSLVGRMEETQYF.

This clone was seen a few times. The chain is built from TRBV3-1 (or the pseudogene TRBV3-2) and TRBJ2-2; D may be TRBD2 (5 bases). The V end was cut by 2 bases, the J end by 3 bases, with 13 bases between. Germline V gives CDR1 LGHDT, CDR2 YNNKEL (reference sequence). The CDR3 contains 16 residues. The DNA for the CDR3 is TGTGCCAGCAGCCAACACGACTATTACTACACCGGGGAGCTGTTTTTT. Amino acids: CASSQHDYYYTGELFF.